A selection of T cell receptor beta chains follows, all from one sample in a study of T cells in Graves' hyperthyroidism and ophthalmopathy. TCRdb redid the calling of the multiplex PCR reads with MiXCR, one entry per CDR3 protein. The sample lists 250,000 to 300,000 distinct CDR3 sequences, roughly an eighth occurring once. The material sequenced was blood. These receptors were collected from a woman in her thirties or forties with Graves' hyperthyroidism. Both conserved end residues are part of each CDR3. Fields, in order: V gene, J gene, D gene, clone size, CDR3 protein, CDR3 DNA. D genes are given only for firm matches. The size entry is marked missing in some rows and otherwise reads once, few, many or a size class.

>TRBV20-1|TRBJ1-1|NA|many
CSARAGGSGTEAFF
TGCAGTGCTAGAGCGGGAGGGTCGGGCACTGAAGCTTTCTTT
>TRBV19|TRBJ1-5|NA|NA
CAIGPGVHQPQHF
TGTGCCATTGGACCTGGGGTACATCAGCCCCAGCATTTT
>TRBV28|TRBJ2-5|TRBD2|many
CASSSREVQETQYF
TGTGCCAGCAGTTCCCGGGAGGTGCAAGAGACCCAGTACTTC
>TRBV30|TRBJ1-4|TRBD1|many
CAWSVSGTGGEKLFF
TGTGCCTGGAGTGTCAGCGGGACAGGGGGTGAAAAACTGTTTTTT
>TRBV19|TRBJ1-2|NA|many
CASTSQGHGYTF
TGTGCCAGTACCTCGCAAGGGCACGGCTACACCTTC
>TRBV3-1|TRBJ2-5|TRBD2|few
CASSLPCSGRAKRERYF
TGTGCCAGCAGCCTCCCCTGTAGCGGGAGGGCCAAGCGGGAGAGGTACTTC
>TRBV12-3/TRBV12-4|TRBJ2-5|NA|many
CASGQRETQYF
TGTGCCAGCGGCCAACGAGAGACCCAGTACTTC
>TRBV10-1|TRBJ2-5|NA|many
CASSGAEAAPMVDQYF
TGCGCCAGCAGCGGGGCCGAGGCAGCCCCTATGGTTGACCAGTACTTC
>TRBV12-3/TRBV12-4|TRBJ1-4|NA|NA
CASNQGGGTNEKLFF
TGTGCCAGCAACCAAGGCGGGGGTACTAATGAAAAACTGTTTTTT
>TRBV30|TRBJ2-1|NA|many
CAWSVFVEQFF
TGTGCCTGGAGTGTTTTCGTTGAGCAGTTCTTC